The T cell receptor (beta chain) described here comes from a study of cytomegalovirus exposure and HLA in healthy donors. Looked up from germline, CDR1 is LNHNV and CDR2 is YYDKDF (reference sequence). With V trimmed by 4 bases and J by 0 bases, 16 bases remained unmatched. This CDR3 region has 21 residues. The donors were part of the roughly 120-subject validation cohort, which stood apart from the 666-subject first cohort. This table comes from immunoSEQ multiplex PCR, and its TCRdb copy is limited to in-frame clones, with some not included. The table has over 150,000 clones, about 79% seen once; the top ten hold roughly 12%. This clone was counted a single time. Antigen specificity is unknown. Points from the study as a whole: Investigators reported more than 150 TCR beta chains as tied to cytomegalovirus. Confirmation was obtained in vitro that three CMV-associated chains are specific for CMV antigens. Most TCR sequences showed up rarely, but some public TCRs showed up in many donors.

This chain joins TRBV15 and TRBJ2-4; 12 positions agree with TRBD2. The sequencing sample was made of PBMCs. The receptor was derived from a woman in her 30s in good health and CMV-seropositive. The CDR3 reads CATSIRTSGTSGDLAKNIQYF. CDR3 DNA sequence: TGTGCCACCAGCATAAGGACTAGCGGGACTAGCGGTGATTTAGCCAAAAACATTCAGTACTTC.